This T cell receptor (beta chain) emerged from a study of naive and memory T cell subsets. Study results and caveats: In naive cells, over 90% of TCR sequences were seen only once. Especially in CD8 cells, naive repertoires contained a few larger clonotypes, possibly CD45RA-re-expressing memory cells.

As concerns this clonotype: The antigen is unknown.

Both TRBC1 and TRBC2 were covered by a beta constant-region primer of two equimolar oligonucleotides. The cDNA 3' end received a ligated single-stranded oligonucleotide carrying the SP2 primer and a 12-nucleotide UMI. TCRdb fed the UMI-ligation and nested PCR reads into MiXCR, producing one record per CDR3 protein. The table shows 130,000 to 150,000 distinct CDR3 sequences, with approximately 15% occurring only once. CDR3 length: 12 amino acids. With 4 bases removed from V and 5 bases from J, the gap between germline ends came to 8 bases. CDR1 is SQVTM and CDR2 is ANQGSEA in the germline V gene. This sequence joins TRBV29-1 and TRBJ1-4; D is unclear. This sequence was found in a human donor in good health. Sequences were obtained from naive CD4+ T cells from blood. The CDR3 sequence: CSVVVKNEKLFF. The CDR3 nucleotides read TGCAGCGTTGTTGTTAAGAATGAAAAACTGTTTTTT.